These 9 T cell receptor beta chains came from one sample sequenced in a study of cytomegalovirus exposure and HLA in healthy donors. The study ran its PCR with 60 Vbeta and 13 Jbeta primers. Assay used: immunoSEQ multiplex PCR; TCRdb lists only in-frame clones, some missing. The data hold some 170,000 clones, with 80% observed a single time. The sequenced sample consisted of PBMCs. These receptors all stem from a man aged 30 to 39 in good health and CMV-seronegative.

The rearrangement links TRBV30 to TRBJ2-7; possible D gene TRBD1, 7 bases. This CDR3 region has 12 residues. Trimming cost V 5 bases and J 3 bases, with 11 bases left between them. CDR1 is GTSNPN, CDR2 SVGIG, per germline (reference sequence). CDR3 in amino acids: CAWGQGGYEQYF. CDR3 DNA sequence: TGTGCCTGGGGGCAGGGGGGCTACGAGCAGTACTTC.

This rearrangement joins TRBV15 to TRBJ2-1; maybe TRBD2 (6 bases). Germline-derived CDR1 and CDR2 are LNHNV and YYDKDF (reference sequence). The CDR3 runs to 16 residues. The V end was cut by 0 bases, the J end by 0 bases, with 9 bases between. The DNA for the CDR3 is TGTGCCACCAGCAGAGATTACGGGAGCTCCTACAATGAGCAGTTCTTC. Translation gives CATSRDYGSSYNEQFF.

CDR3 sequence reads: CAWSGDRGPEAFF. Here the CDR3 DNA reads TGTGCCTGGAGCGGGGACAGGGGACCCGAAGCTTTCTTT. The chain uses TRBV30 and TRBJ1-1; 10 bases are shared with TRBD1. Germline values: CDR1 GTSNPN, CDR2 SVGIG (reference sequence). V was clipped by 3 bases and J by 8 bases; unmatched bases: 6. This CDR3 is built from 13 residues.

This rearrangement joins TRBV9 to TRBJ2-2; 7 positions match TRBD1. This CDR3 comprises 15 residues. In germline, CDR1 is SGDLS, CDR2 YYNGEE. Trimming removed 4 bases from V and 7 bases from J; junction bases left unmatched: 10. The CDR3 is CASSPDREVNGELFF. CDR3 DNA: TGTGCCAGCAGCCCAGACAGGGAAGTTAACGGGGAGCTGTTTTTT.

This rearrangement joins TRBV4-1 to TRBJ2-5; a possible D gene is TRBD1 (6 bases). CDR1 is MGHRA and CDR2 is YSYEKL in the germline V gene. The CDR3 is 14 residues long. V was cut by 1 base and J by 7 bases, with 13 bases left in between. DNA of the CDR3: TGCGCCAGCAGCCAAGTTCCGATACAGGGGACCCAGTACTTC. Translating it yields CASSQVPIQGTQYF.

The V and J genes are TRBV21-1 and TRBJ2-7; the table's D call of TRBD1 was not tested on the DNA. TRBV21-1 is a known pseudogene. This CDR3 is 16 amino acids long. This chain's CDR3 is CASSKRPGTGGSEQYF. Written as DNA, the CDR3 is TGTGCCAGCAGCAAAAGGCCCGGGACAGGGGGCTCCGAGCAGTACTTC.

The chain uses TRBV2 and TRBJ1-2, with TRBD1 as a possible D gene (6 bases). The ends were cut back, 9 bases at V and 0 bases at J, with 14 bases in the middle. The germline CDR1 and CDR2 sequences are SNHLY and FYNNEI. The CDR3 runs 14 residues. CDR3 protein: CASASGATNYGYTF. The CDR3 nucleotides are TGTGCCAGTGCTTCAGGGGCGACTAACTATGGCTACACCTTC.

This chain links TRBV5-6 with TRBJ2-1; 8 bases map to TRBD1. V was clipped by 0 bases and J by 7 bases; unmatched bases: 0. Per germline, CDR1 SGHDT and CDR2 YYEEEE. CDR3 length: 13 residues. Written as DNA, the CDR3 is TGTGCCAGCAGCTTGGGACAGGGGAATGAGCAGTTCTTC. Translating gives CASSLGQGNEQFF.

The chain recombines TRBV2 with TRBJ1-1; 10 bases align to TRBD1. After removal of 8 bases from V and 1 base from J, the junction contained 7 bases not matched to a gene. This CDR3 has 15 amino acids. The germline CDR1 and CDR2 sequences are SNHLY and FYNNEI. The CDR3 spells CASEGQGTPNTEAFF. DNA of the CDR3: TGTGCCAGCGAGGGACAGGGGACGCCGAACACTGAAGCTTTCTTT.